This T cell receptor beta chain was retrieved from a study of post-analysis software for immune sequencing data. cDNA libraries for TCR beta contained unique molecular identifiers. TCRdb re-derived calls from the PCR reads in MiXCR, one entry per CDR3 protein. The sample has 380,000 or so distinct CDR3 sequences, approximately 38% seen once; the top ten hold roughly 12%. The sequence derives from a girl aged 5-17 years with multiple sclerosis. The source material was blood.

CDR3 sequence (DNA): TGTGCCAGCAGTTACCGCCGGGACAGGGTCACTGAAGCTTTCTTT. It translates to CASSYRRDRVTEAFF. The rearrangement joins TRBV7-2 to TRBJ1-1; TRBD1 agrees at 9 bases. The V gene end was trimmed by 6 bases and the J gene end by 4 bases; junction bases not matched to a gene: 9. Per germline, CDR1 SGHTA and CDR2 FQGNSA. This CDR3 comprises 15 residues.